This is a list of T cell receptor beta chains from one sample in a study of shared clonotypes between healthy human individuals. Measured with immunoSEQ multiplex PCR; TCRdb has only the in-frame clones, and not every one. The sample lists more than 2,000,000 clones, more than 90% occurring once. The specimen was naive CD4+ T cells sorted from blood. The origin of the receptors is a man aged 18-30 years in good health. Both conserved end residues are trimmed from each CDR3.

length,V,CDR3
11,TRBV10-1,ASPAQRGETQY
11,TRBV9,ASRTGPCLEQY
12,TRBV28,ASSSLGAGYGYT
14,TRBV30,AWPASSTGVRQPQH
13,TRBV6-5,ASRTSGGLQETQY
15,TRBV6-1,ASSELGWTGVGNEQF
15,TRBV7-9,ASSLKTGGQGTYEQY
13,TRBV5-1,ASSLAGGVADTQY
10,TRBV2,ASRGEPETQY
13,TRBV9,ASSVGVQTYNEQF
10,TRBV28,ASSFLRQPQH
12,TRBV28,ASSFVTGTYGYT
15,TRBV15,ATSRGSPLAIEETQY
15,TRBV5-1,ASSTSVLVGRFNEQF
10,TRBV28,ASSHREDEQY
13,TRBV9,ASSAQGSSYNEQF
14,TRBV7-2,ASSLLGYRLADTQY
11,TRBV13,AAARDRGYEQY
14,TRBV7-9,ASSTSGNRAGETQY
12,TRBV11-2,ASSSQGGSGELF
15,TRBV7-8,ASSLRQPRTINSPLH
12,TRBV7-3,ASSPVSITGELF
11,TRBV7-2,ASSSGQAGELF